This TCR beta chain was documented in a study of blood T cell repertoires in COVID-19. In the study overall: Nucleic acid was either cDNA or gDNA, and it came from T cells, B-cell-depleted T cells, or PBMCs.

Original handling: Amplification from reference gene primers served as the basis for estimated nucleated cell counts. Sequencing was performed with immunoSEQ multiplex PCR; in TCRdb, only in-frame clones are kept and a portion is missing. The DNA gave D and trimming, while V, J and clone size come from that table. Here the sample spans about 110,000 clones, about 85% being singletons. V dropped 4 bases and J dropped 7 bases, with 26 bases sitting between them. The CDR3 is made up of 18 amino acids. Germline CDR1 reads MDHEN; CDR2 reads SYDVKM. The sample taken for sequencing was peripheral blood. This clonotype was obtained from a man aged 50 to 59 with acute or convalescent COVID-19. The rearrangement joins TRBV28 to TRBJ2-4; tentative D call: TRBD2 (6 bases). The CDR3 sequence: CASSSGASAFWSPNIQYF. The CDR3 nucleotides are TGTGCCAGCAGTTCGGGAGCTTCGGCATTTTGGTCCCCCAACATTCAGTACTTC.